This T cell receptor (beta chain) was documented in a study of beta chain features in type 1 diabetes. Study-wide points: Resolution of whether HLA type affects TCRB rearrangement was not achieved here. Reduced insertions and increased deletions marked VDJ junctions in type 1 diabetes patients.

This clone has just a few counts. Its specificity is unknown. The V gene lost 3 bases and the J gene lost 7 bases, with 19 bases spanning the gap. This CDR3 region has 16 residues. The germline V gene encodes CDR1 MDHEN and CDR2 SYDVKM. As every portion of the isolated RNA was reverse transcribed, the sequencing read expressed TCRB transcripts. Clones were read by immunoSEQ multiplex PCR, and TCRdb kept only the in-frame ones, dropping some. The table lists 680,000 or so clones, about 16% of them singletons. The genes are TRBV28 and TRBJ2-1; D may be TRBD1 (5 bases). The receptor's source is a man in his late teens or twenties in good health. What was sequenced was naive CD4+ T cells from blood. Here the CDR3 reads CASSFPRWGSPNEQFF. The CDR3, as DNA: TGTGCCAGCAGTTTCCCCCGTTGGGGCTCTCCTAATGAGCAGTTCTTC.